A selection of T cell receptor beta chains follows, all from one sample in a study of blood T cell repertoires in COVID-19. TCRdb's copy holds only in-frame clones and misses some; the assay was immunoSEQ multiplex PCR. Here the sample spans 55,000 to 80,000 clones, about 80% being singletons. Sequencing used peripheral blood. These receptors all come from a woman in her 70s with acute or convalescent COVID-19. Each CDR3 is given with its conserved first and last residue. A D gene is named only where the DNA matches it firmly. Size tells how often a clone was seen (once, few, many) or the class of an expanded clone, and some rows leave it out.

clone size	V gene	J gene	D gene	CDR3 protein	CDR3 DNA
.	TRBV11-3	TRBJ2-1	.	CASSLGTLEAQFF	TGTGCCAGCAGCTTAGGCACCTTAGAGGCGCAGTTCTTC
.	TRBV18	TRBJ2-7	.	CASSLQGYEQYF	TGTGCCAGCTCACTACAGGGCTACGAGCAGTACTTC
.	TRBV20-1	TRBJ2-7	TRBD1	CSASKTGEYEQYF	TGCAGTGCTAGTAAGACAGGGGAGTACGAGCAGTACTTC
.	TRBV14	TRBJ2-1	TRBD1	CASSLGQGIGNEQFF	TGTGCCAGCAGCCTAGGACAGGGGATTGGGAATGAGCAGTTCTTC
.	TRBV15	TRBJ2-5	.	CATSRESPRRETQYF	TGTGCCACCAGCAGAGAGTCCCCCCGGAGGGAGACCCAGTACTTC
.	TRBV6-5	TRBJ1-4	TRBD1	CASRGSTGAGEKLFF	TGTGCCAGCAGGGGGTCGACAGGGGCGGGCGAAAAACTGTTTTTT
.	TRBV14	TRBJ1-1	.	CASSQERVAAFF	TGTGCCAGCAGCCAAGAGCGGGTAGCAGCTTTCTTT
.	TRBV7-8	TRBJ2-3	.	CASNPLLMSTDTQYF	TGTGCCAGCAACCCCCTTCTTATGAGTACAGATACGCAGTATTTT
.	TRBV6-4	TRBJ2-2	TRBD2	CASRAKTSGRVENTGELFF	TGTGCCAGCAGAGCAAAGACTAGCGGGAGGGTGGAGAACACCGGGGAGCTGTTTTTT
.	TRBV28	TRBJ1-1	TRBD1	CASSLLTRGAWTEAFF	TGTGCCAGCAGTTTATTAACCAGGGGGGCTTGGACTGAAGCTTTCTTT
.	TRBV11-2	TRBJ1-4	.	CASSLALIAYGTTNEKLFF	TGTGCCAGCAGCTTAGCCCTCATAGCCTACGGGACAACTAATGAAAAACTGTTTTTT
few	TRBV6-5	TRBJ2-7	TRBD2	CASRPRLAGVYEQYF	TGTGCCAGCAGGCCTAGACTAGCGGGAGTGTACGAGCAGTACTTC
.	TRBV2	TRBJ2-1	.	CASRGQSYNEQFF	TGTGCCAGCAGGGGACAATCCTACAATGAGCAGTTCTTC
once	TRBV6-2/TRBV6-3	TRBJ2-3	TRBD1	CASSFLSDRIAQYF	TGTGCCAGCAGTTTTCTCTCGGACAGGATTGCGCAGTATTTT
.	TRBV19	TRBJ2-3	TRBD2	CASSIGGGQDTDTQYF	TGTGCCAGTAGTATAGGGGGAGGGCAGGACACAGATACGCAGTATTTT
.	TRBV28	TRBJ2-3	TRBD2	CASSYTSDYTDTQYF	TGTGCCAGCAGCTATACTAGCGATTACACAGATACGCAGTATTTT